The 20 T cell receptor beta chains listed next were all sequenced from one sample in a study of T cell changes during pregnancy in multiple sclerosis. This table comes from immunoSEQ multiplex PCR, and its TCRdb copy is limited to in-frame clones, with some not included. Of 30,000 to 45,000 clones listed, more than 80% are singletons. The starting material was CD4+ T cells from peripheral blood mononuclear cells, obtained in the third trimester of pregnancy. The receptors originated from a female donor with multiple sclerosis, enrolled in a pregnancy study.

This clone was detected once. The chain uses TRBV11-2 and TRBJ2-5; possibly TRBD2 for D (6 bases). The CDR3 covers 16 residues. Trimming left V 5 bases short and J 6 bases short, with 22 bases between. From germline, CDR1 is SGHAT and CDR2 FQNNGV. As DNA, the CDR3 is TGTGCCAGCAGCGTGTCCGGGGGTCGGGTGGAACAGACCCAGTACTTC. Protein sequence: CASSVSGGRVEQTQYF.

This clone has only a few counts. The chain has TRBV2 and TRBJ2-3, with 14 bases identical to TRBD2. CDR1 and CDR2 from the germline V gene are SNHLY and FYNNEI. The V and J ends lost 6 bases and 4 bases, in that order; junction bases with no gene match: 9. The CDR3 is 17 residues long. In DNA, the CDR3 is TGTGCCAGCAGCTCGGGTGGACTAGCGGGAGGCGCAGATACGCAGTATTTT. It yields the protein CASSSGGLAGGADTQYF.

The chain carries TRBV6-5 and TRBJ2-1; 7 positions match TRBD2. The germline CDR1 and CDR2 sequences are MNHEY and SVGAGI. The CDR3 runs to 16 residues. V was pared by 0 bases and J by 1 base, with 3 bases of the junction left unmatched. The CDR3 DNA is TGTGCCAGCAGTTACTCGGGTAGCGGGTCCTACAATGAGCAGTTCTTC. This sequence encodes CASSYSGSGSYNEQFF.

CDR3 in DNA: TGCGCCAGCAGCCAAACTGAAGGGGTCGATACGCAGTATTTT. Residues: CASSQTEGVDTQYF. The V call is TRBV4-1, the J call TRBJ2-3; D possibly corresponds to TRBD1 (5 bases). CDR3 size: 14 residues. V dropped 2 bases and J dropped 6 bases, with 12 bases sitting between them. The germline CDR1 and CDR2 sequences are MGHRA and YSYEKL.

This chain joins TRBV19 and TRBJ2-7; D gene ambiguous. The CDR3 runs 14 residues. Germline V CDR1 and CDR2: LNHDA, SQIVND (reference sequence). The V and J ends lost 4 bases and 3 bases respectively, with 13 bases between them. CDR3 coding DNA: TGTGCCAGTAGTAGGGCAGCCGTGGGCTACGAGCAGTACTTC. This translates into CASSRAAVGYEQYF.

This clone was seen a single time. The chain couples TRBV7-2 to TRBJ2-5; possible D gene TRBD2, 5 bases. Germline V gene data show CDR1 as SGHTA and CDR2 as FQGNSA. The CDR3 extends over 14 amino acids. V lost 4 bases to trimming and J lost 5 bases, with 14 bases between them. CDR3 sequence (DNA): TGTGCCAGCAGCTGGCGGTTGAGGGAGGAGACCCAGTACTTC. Protein product: CASSWRLREETQYF.

The chain couples TRBV27 to TRBJ2-1; 15 bases match TRBD2. This CDR3 has 18 amino acids. Germline CDR1 is MNHEY and CDR2 is SMNVEV (reference sequence). Germline trimming cut 2 bases from V and 6 bases from J; bases unmatched to any gene: 8. Here the CDR3 reads CASSLTPGLAGGRNEQFF. The CDR3 nucleotides are TGTGCCAGCAGTTTAACCCCGGGACTAGCGGGAGGCCGCAATGAGCAGTTCTTC.

The chain recombines TRBV29-1 with TRBJ2-7; 9 bases line up with TRBD2. J was trimmed by 6 bases and V by 4 bases; bases with no gene match: 13. The germline CDR1 and CDR2 sequences are SQVTM and ANQGSEA. The CDR3 length is 15 residues. The CDR3 DNA is TGCAGCGTTGCCCGGCCTAGCGGGAATTTTTTCGAGCAGTACTTC. Translated: CSVARPSGNFFEQYF.

This clone was detected only a few times. The germline gene is not matched at one end of the junction; a read error may be the cause. The chain has TRBV6-6 and TRBJ2-5; 7 nucleotides agree with TRBD2. Germline values: CDR1 MNHNY, CDR2 SVGAGI (reference sequence). The CDR3 is 14 amino acids. The CDR3 loop is CASSATSARENQYF. The CDR3 coding sequence is TGTGCCAGCAGTGCTACTAGCGCCAGAGAGAACCAGTACTTC.

This clone was counted a single time. The V gene is TRBV4-2, the J gene TRBJ2-7; 8 bases align to TRBD1. Looked up from germline, CDR1 is LGHNA and CDR2 is YNFKEQ. J was trimmed by 1 base and V by 1 base; bases with no gene match: 3. The CDR3 is 15 amino acids. In DNA, the CDR3 is TGTGCCAGCAGCCAAGGACAGGGGTTGTCCTACGAGCAGTACTTC. It specifies CASSQGQGLSYEQYF.

V and J are TRBV10-3 and TRBJ2-1, with TRBD2 as a possible D gene (6 bases). Germline lookup yields CDR1 ENHRY and CDR2 SYGVKD. This CDR3 region has 16 residues. Trimming removed 6 bases from V and 0 bases from J, with 15 bases in between. Written as DNA, the CDR3 is TGTGCCATCAGCACCGGGACTCAAAGCTCCTACAATGAGCAGTTCTTC. This sequence encodes CAISTGTQSSYNEQFF.

The rearrangement links TRBV5-1 to TRBJ1-2; 7 bases align to TRBD1. From germline, CDR1 is SGHRS and CDR2 YFSETQ. V dropped 3 bases and J dropped 8; count of bases not matched to a gene: 10. The CDR3 contains 14 residues. CDR3 nucleotides: TGCGCCAGCAGCTCGCCGGGACAGCTCTTGGGCTACACCTTC. It encodes CASSSPGQLLGYTF.

The J gene is TRBJ2-5, the V gene TRBV30; no firm D call. Between the trimmed V and J ends, which lost 2 bases and 1 base, there was a span of 5 bases. The CDR3 runs to 12 residues. Germline V CDR1 and CDR2: GTSNPN, SVGIG (reference sequence). The CDR3 bases are TGTGCCTGGAGTTTTCGCCAAGAGACCCAGTACTTC. Translated: CAWSFRQETQYF. The variable domain in full, with the rest retrieved from reference TRBV30 and TRBJ2-5, is SQTIHQWPATLVQPVGSPLSLECTVEGTSNPNLYWYRQAAGRGLQLLFYSVGIGQISSEVPQNLSASRPQDRQFILSSKKLLLSDSGFYLCAWSFRQETQYFGPGTRLLVL.

This chain links TRBV15 with TRBJ2-6, with D maybe TRBD2 (5 bases). The CDR3 spans 16 residues. Germline-derived CDR1 and CDR2 are LNHNV and YYDKDF (reference sequence). The V gene lost 5 bases and the J gene lost 0 bases, with 11 bases spanning the gap. The CDR3 DNA reads TGTGCCACCAGCTTGGGGAGAGGCTCTGGGGCCAACGTCCTGACTTTC. Amino acids: CATSLGRGSGANVLTF.

This sequence joins TRBV28 and TRBJ2-3; D remains ambiguous. Germline V CDR1 and CDR2: MDHEN, SYDVKM. Trimming removed 3 bases at V and 4 bases at J, with 11 bases between. This CDR3 spans 14 amino acids. This CDR3 reads CASSFRSSADTQYF. The CDR3 bases are TGTGCCAGCAGTTTTAGGTCCAGCGCAGATACGCAGTATTTT.

The rearrangement uses TRBV25-1 and TRBJ1-1; possible D gene TRBD1, 6 bases. The CDR3 has 14 amino acids. The V end lost 4 bases, the J end lost 5 bases, and 14 bases lay between the germline ends. The germline V gene encodes CDR1 MGHDK and CDR2 SYGVNS. The DNA for the CDR3 is TGTGCCAGCAGTGGTATAGGGGGGGGAACTGAAGCTTTCTTT. It encodes CASSGIGGGTEAFF. The whole variable domain, filled in from reference TRBV25-1 and TRBJ1-1, reads EADIYQTPRYLVIGTGKKITLECSQTMGHDKMYWYQQDPGMELHLIHYSYGVNSTEKGDLSSESTVSRIRTEHFPLTLESARPSHTSQYLCASSGIGGGTEAFFGQGTRLTVV.

A single count supports this clone. V and J are TRBV7-2 and TRBJ2-2; tentative D call: TRBD1 (7 bases). The V end was cut by 0 bases, the J end by 5 bases, with 10 bases between. The CDR3 is made up of 15 amino acids. Looked up from germline, CDR1 is SGHTA and CDR2 is FQGNSA. This CDR3 is CASSLASGGTGELFF. The CDR3 DNA sequence: TGTGCCAGCAGCTTAGCTTCAGGGGGGACCGGGGAGCTGTTTTTT.

V gene TRBV5-1 combines with J gene TRBJ1-2; D is unresolved. CDR3 length: 14 residues. V lost 0 bases and J lost 0, with 6 bases in between. Germline CDR1 and CDR2: SGHRS and YFSETQ. The CDR3 here is CASSLGGANYGYTF. The CDR3 DNA follows: TGCGCCAGCAGCTTGGGGGGAGCTAACTATGGCTACACCTTC.

The chain combines TRBV19 with TRBJ1-2; 7 bases are shared with TRBD1. CDR1 LNHDA and CDR2 SQIVND come from the germline V gene (reference sequence). CDR3 length equals 13 residues. V dropped 7 bases and J dropped 4; count of bases not matched to a gene: 6. CDR3 DNA sequence: TGTGCCAGTACCCCTGGGACAGTCTATGGCTACACCTTC. This encodes CASTPGTVYGYTF.

This clone has just one count. The chain is built from TRBV7-6 and TRBJ2-5; D possibly corresponds to TRBD2 (5 bases). CDR3 length: 14 amino acids. Trimming took off 4 bases at V and 1 base at J, with 10 bases between the two ends. CDR1 is SGHVS and CDR2 is FNYEAQ in the germline V gene. This CDR3 is CASSYGLSQETQYF. The CDR3 region has the DNA TGTGCCAGCAGCTATGGACTTTCCCAAGAGACCCAGTACTTC.